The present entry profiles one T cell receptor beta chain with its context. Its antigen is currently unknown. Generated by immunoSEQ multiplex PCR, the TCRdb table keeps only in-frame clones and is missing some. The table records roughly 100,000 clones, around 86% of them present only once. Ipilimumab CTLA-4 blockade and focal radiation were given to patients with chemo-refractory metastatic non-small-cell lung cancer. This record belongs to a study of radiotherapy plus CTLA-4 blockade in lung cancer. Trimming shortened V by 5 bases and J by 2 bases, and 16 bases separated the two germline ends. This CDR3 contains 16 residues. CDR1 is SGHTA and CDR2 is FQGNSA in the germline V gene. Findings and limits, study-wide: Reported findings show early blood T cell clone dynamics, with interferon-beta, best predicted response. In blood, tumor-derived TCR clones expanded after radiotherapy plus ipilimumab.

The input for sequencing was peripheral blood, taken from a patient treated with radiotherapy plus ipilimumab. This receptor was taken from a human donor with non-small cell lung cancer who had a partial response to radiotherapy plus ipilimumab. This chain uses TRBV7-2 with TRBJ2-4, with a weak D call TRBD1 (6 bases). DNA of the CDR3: TGTGCCAGCAGCCAGGACAGAGAAGGGCCCAAAAACATTCAGTACTTC. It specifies CASSQDREGPKNIQYF.